This T cell receptor (beta chain) was recorded in a study of shared clonotypes between healthy human individuals. Across the whole study: Every donor yielded three CD4 naive, three CD4 memory, two CD8 naive and one CD8 memory plate. The study's findings and limits: In general, naive subsets displayed greater estimated richness than memory subsets did. Sharing across four donors was highest in naive CD4 (approximately 5%) and lowest in memory CD8 (around 0.4%).

The donors, healthy adults who were HIV-negative, had experienced no recent acute infections or vaccinations. Only in-frame clones appear in the TCRdb table, and some are missing; sequencing was by immunoSEQ multiplex PCR. The sample yields millions of clones, approximately 92% seen once. A word on this clone: The antigen is not known. Different DNA sequences within this sample yield the same CDR3.

CDR3 size: 14 residues. V was cut by 3 bases and J by 0 bases, with 12 bases left in between. Germline lookup yields CDR1 GTSNPN and CDR2 SVGIG (reference sequence). The receptor's source is a man younger than 35 in good health. Material: naive CD4+ T cells sorted from blood. Subset described: CD45RA+ positively selected. This chain connects TRBV30 to TRBJ2-7; a weak D match, TRBD2 (7 bases). Written as DNA, the CDR3 is TGTGCCTGGAGCCGGGGAGGGGGCTCCTACGAGCAGTACTTC. This translates into CAWSRGGGSYEQYF.